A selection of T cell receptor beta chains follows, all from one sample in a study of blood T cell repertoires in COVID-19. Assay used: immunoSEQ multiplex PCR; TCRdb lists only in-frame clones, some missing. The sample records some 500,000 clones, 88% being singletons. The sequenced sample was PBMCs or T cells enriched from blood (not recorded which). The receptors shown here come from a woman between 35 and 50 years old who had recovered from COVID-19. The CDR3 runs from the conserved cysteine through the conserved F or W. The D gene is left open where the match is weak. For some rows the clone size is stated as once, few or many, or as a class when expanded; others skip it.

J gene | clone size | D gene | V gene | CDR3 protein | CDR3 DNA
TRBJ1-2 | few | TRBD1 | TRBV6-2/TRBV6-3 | CASSLQGAPRGYTF | TGTGCCAGCAGCTTACAGGGGGCCCCTCGGGGCTACACCTTC
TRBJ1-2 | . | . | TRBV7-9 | CASSLGAGTF | TGTGCCAGCAGCTTGGGGGCTGGTACCTTC
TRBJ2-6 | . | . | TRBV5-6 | CASSLQGSGANVLTF | TGTGCCAGCAGCTTGCAGGGCTCTGGGGCCAACGTCCTGACTTTC
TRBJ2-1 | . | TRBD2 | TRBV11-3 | CASKRGYNEQFF | TGTGCCAGCAAGCGGGGGTACAATGAGCAGTTCTTC
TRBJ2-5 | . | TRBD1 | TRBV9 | CASGQGGDLRETQYF | TGTGCCAGCGGACAGGGGGGGGACCTCCGGGAGACCCAGTACTTC
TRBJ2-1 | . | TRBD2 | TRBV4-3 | CASSQAAVGTSGSREQFF | TGCGCCAGCAGCCAAGCCGCAGTAGGGACTAGCGGGAGCCGCGAGCAGTTCTTC
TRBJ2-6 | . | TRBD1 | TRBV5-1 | CASSLWTGSLAGANVLTF | TGCGCCAGCAGCTTATGGACAGGGAGTCTCGCCGGGGCCAACGTCCTGACTTTC
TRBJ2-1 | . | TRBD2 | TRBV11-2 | CASSFWTSGASYNEQFF | TGTGCCAGCAGCTTTTGGACTAGCGGAGCCTCCTACAATGAGCAGTTCTTC
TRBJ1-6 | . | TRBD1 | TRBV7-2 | CASSPRAPGGISDAPLHF | TGTGCCAGCAGCCCTAGGGCTCCAGGGGGCATTTCGGATGCACCCCTCCACTTT
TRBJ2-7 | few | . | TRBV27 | CASSLYPGTHEQYF | TGTGCCAGCAGTTTATACCCAGGTACCCACGAGCAGTACTTC
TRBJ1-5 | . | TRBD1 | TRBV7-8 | CASSLGRQGASNQPQHF | TGTGCCAGCAGCTTAGGCCGACAGGGGGCAAGCAATCAGCCCCAGCATTTT
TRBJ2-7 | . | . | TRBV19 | CASSIEVGALYEQYF | TGTGCCAGTAGTATTGAGGTAGGGGCGTTGTACGAGCAGTACTTC
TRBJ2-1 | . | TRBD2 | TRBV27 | CASSLSGGLAYNEQFF | TGTGCCAGCAGTTTATCGGGGGGACTAGCTTACAATGAGCAGTTCTTC
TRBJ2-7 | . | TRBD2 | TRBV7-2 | CASSFQTSGSYEQYF | TGTGCCAGCAGCTTTCAAACTAGCGGGAGCTACGAGCAGTACTTC
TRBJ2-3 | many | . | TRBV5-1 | CASSLAKSTDTQYF | TGCGCCAGCAGCTTGGCCAAAAGCACAGATACGCAGTATTTT
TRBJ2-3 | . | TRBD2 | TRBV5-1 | CASSLGLAEDTQYF | TGCGCCAGCAGCTTGGGACTAGCAGAAGATACGCAGTATTTT
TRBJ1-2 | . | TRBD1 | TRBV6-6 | CASSRDRVGYTF | TGTGCCAGCAGCCGGGACAGGGTTGGCTACACCTTC
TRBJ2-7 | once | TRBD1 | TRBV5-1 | CASTGTGGSYEQYF | TGCGCCAGCACAGGGACAGGGGGCTCCTACGAGCAGTACTTC
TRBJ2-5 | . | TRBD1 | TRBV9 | CASSTGQGGQETQYF | TGTGCCAGCAGCACGGGACAGGGGGGGCAAGAGACCCAGTACTTC
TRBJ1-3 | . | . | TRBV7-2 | CASSSSGGPGNTIYF | TGTGCCAGCAGCTCCTCGGGGGGCCCTGGAAACACCATATATTTT
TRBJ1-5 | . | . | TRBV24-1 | CATSEQGGNQPQHF | TGTGCCACCAGTGAACAGGGCGGCAATCAGCCCCAGCATTTT
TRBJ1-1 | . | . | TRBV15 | CATSREEWNTEAFF | TGTGCCACCAGCAGAGAAGAGTGGAACACTGAAGCTTTCTTT
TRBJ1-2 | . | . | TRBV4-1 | CASSLDTTSGDYGYTF | TGCGCCAGCAGCCTGGACACGACTAGTGGGGACTATGGCTACACCTTC
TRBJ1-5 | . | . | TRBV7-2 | CASSLATGSNQPQHF | TGTGCCAGCAGCTTAGCTACAGGTAGCAATCAGCCCCAGCATTTT
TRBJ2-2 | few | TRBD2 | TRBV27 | CASSSHSGVNTGELFF | TGTGCCAGCAGTTCTCATAGCGGGGTAAACACCGGGGAGCTGTTTTTT
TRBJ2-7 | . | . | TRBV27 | CASSFRISYEQYF | TGTGCCAGCAGTTTCAGGATCTCCTACGAGCAGTACTTC
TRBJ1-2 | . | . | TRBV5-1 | CASSLEPQAIYGYTF | TGCGCCAGCAGCTTGGAGCCCCAGGCCATCTATGGCTACACCTTC
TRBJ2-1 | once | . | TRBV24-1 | CATRASSYNEQFF | TGTGCCACCAGGGCAAGCTCCTACAATGAGCAGTTCTTC
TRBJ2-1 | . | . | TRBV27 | CASSFSPLPSQYNEQFF | TGTGCCAGCAGTTTCAGCCCTCTCCCTAGCCAATACAATGAGCAGTTCTTC
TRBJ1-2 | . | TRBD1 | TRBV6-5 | CASSRGQGAFGYTF | TGTGCCAGCAGTAGAGGACAGGGGGCTTTTGGCTACACCTTC
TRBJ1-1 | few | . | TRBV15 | CATSRVAGVVTEAFF | TGTGCCACCAGCAGGGTGGCAGGGGTGGTCACTGAAGCTTTCTTT
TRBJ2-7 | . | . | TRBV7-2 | CASSLSQFYEQYF | TGTGCCAGCAGCTTATCACAGTTTTACGAGCAGTACTTC
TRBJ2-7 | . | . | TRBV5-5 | CASSLALREQYF | TGTGCCAGCAGCTTGGCTCTACGCGAGCAGTACTTC
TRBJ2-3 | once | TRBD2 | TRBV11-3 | CASSLTFAGESDTQYF | TGTGCCAGCAGCTTAACTTTCGCGGGAGAATCAGATACGCAGTATTTT
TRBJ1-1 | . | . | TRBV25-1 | CASSEGPWDTEAFF | TGTGCCAGCAGTGAGGGCCCCTGGGACACTGAAGCTTTCTTT
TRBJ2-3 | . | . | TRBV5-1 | CASSLETGYGDTQYF | TGCGCCAGCAGTCTCGAGACAGGATACGGAGATACGCAGTATTTT
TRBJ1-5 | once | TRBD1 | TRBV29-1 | CSVEAGDRGTQHF | TGCAGCGTTGAAGCCGGCGACAGGGGAACCCAGCATTTT
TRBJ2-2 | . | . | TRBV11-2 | CASSYQQVTVRELFF | TGTGCCAGCAGCTACCAACAGGTTACAGTGCGGGAGCTGTTTTTT
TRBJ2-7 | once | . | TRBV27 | CASSLSSVYEQYF | TGTGCCAGCAGTTTATCTAGCGTCTACGAGCAGTACTTC
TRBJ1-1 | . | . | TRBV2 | CASSEEKNTEAFF | TGTGCCAGCAGTGAGGAGAAGAACACTGAAGCTTTCTTT
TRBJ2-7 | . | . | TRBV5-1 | CASSLSPGDISYEQYF | TGCGCCAGCAGCTTGAGCCCAGGGGACATCTCCTACGAGCAGTACTTC
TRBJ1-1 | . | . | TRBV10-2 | CASSVTGLNTEAFF | TGCGCCAGCAGCGTGACAGGTCTGAACACTGAAGCTTTCTTT
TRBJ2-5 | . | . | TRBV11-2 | CASSLAGISQETQYF | TGTGCCAGCAGCTTAGCAGGAATCTCCCAAGAGACCCAGTACTTC
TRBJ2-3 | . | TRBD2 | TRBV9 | CASSVLAGGADTQYF | TGTGCCAGCAGCGTACTGGCGGGAGGTGCAGATACGCAGTATTTT
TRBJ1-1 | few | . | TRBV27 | CASSPFRDSRNTEAFF | TGTGCCAGCAGTCCCTTTCGGGATTCGAGGAACACTGAAGCTTTCTTT
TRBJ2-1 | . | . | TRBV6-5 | CASSYQYKTRRLEQFF | TGTGCCAGCAGTTATCAATATAAGACCCGGCGACTTGAGCAGTTCTTC
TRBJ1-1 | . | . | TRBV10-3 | CAISEEGVAAFF | TGTGCCATCAGTGAGGAGGGGGTGGCGGCTTTCTTT
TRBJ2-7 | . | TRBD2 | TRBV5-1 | CASSSIPGLPYEQYF | TGCGCCAGCAGCTCCATACCGGGACTACCCTACGAGCAGTACTTC
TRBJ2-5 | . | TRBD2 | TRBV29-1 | CSVDESGGETQYF | TGCAGCGTTGACGAGTCGGGAGGAGAGACCCAGTACTTC
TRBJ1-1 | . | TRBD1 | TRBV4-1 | CASSRTGQTDTEAFF | TGCGCCAGCAGCCGGACAGGGCAGACGGACACTGAAGCTTTCTTT
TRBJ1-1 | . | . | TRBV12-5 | CASGLVGQAGGAEAFF | TGTGCTAGTGGTTTGGTAGGGCAGGCGGGGGGGGCTGAAGCTTTCTTT
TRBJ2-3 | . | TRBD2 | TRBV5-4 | CASSGRLAGGTDTQYF | TGTGCCAGCAGTGGACGACTAGCGGGAGGCACAGATACGCAGTATTTT
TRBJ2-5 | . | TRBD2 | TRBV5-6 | CASSPSTGTSGKETQYF | TGTGCCAGCAGCCCATCTACCGGGACTAGCGGAAAAGAGACCCAGTACTTC
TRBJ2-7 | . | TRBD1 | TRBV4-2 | CASSQDQWTGGYEQYF | TGTGCCAGCAGCCAAGACCAATGGACAGGGGGCTACGAGCAGTACTTC